One sample yielded the 2 T cell receptor beta chains listed below, sequenced in a study of human T cells and chemical hapten exposure. In TCRdb, the RACE reads were re-called with MiXCR into one record per CDR3 protein. The sample lists some 350,000 distinct CDR3 sequences, around 7% seen once, with approximately 8% in the top ten. The sample's time point: patch test 1, 2 weeks after DPC sensitization. The treatment here: therapeutic diphenylcyclopropenone sensitization with weekly scalp DPC. Sample: whole blood, taken in connection with sensitization to the hapten diphenylcyclopropenone (DPC). Every receptor here comes from a woman between 18 and 29 years old with alopecia areata. Some clones in this sample may be carry-over from other donors' samples.

CDR3: CASSYPLQVTYEQYF. Here the CDR3 DNA reads TGTGCCAGCAGTTACCCCCTACAGGTCACCTACGAGCAGTACTTC. This sequence joins TRBV6-2 or TRBV6-3 and TRBJ2-7; D may be TRBD1 (5 bases). Trimming pared 2 bases from V and 2 bases from J, leaving 13 bases between. Per the germline V gene, CDR1 is MNHEY and CDR2 is SVGEGT. The CDR3 is 15 amino acids.

There are many counts of this clonotype. The chain employs TRBV7-6 and TRBJ2-1; 7 bases line up with TRBD2. The trim removed 2 bases at V and 6 bases at J, leaving 10 bases unmatched. The CDR3 runs 16 residues. The germline CDR1 and CDR2 sequences are SGHVS and FNYEAQ. CDR3: CASSLIPASGGNEQFF. The CDR3, as DNA: TGTGCCAGCAGCTTAATTCCGGCTAGCGGTGGCAATGAGCAGTTCTTC.